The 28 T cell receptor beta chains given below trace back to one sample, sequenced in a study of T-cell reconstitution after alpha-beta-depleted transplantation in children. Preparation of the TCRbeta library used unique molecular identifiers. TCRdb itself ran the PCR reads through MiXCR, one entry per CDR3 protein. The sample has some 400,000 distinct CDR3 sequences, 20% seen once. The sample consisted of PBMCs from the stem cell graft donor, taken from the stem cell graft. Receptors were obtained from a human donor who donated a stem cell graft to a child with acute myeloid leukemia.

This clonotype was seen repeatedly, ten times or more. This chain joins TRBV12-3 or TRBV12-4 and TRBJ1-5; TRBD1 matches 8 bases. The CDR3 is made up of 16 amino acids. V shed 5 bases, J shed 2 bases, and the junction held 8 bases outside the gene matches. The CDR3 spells CASSIYGQGGNQPQHF. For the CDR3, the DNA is TGTGCCAGCAGTATCTACGGACAGGGCGGCAATCAGCCCCAGCATTTT.

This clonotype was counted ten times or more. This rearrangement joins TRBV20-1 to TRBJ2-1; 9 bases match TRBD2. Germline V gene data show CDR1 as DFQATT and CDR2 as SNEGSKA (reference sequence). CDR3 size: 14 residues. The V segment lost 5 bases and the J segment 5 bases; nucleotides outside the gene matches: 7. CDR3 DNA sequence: TGCAGTGCTGTTAGCGGGAGAGGTAACAATGAGCAGTTCTTC. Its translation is CSAVSGRGNNEQFF.

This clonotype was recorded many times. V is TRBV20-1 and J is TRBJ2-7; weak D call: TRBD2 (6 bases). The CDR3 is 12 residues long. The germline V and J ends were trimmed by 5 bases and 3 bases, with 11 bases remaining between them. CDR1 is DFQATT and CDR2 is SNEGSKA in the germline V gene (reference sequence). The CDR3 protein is CSARSGDYEQYF. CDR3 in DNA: TGCAGTGCTCGTAGCGGAGACTACGAGCAGTACTTC.

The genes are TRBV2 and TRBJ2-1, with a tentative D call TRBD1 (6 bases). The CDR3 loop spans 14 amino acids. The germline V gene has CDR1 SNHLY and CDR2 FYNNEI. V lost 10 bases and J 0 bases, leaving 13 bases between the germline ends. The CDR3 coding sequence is TGTGCCATCATGGGACACCACTCCTACAATGAGCAGTTCTTC. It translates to CAIMGHHSYNEQFF.

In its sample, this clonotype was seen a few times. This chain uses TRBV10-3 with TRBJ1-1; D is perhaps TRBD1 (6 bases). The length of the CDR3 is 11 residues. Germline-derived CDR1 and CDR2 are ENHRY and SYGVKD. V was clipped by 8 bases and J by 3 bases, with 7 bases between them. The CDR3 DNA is TGTGCCATCGCAGGGGACACTGAAGCTTTCTTT. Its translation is CAIAGDTEAFF.

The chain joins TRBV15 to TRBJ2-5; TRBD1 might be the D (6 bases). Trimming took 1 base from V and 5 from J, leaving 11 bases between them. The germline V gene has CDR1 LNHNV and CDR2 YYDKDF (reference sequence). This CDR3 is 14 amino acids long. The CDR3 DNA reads TGTGCCACCAGCAGAGGACAGGTCGGGGAGACCCAGTACTTC. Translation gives CATSRGQVGETQYF. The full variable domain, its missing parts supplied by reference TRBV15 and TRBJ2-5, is DAMVIQNPRYQVTQFGKPVTLSCSQTLNHNVMYWYQQKSSQAPKLLFHYYDKDFNNEADTPDNFQSRRPNTSFCFLDIRSPGLGDTAMYLCATSRGQVGETQYFGPGTRLLVL.

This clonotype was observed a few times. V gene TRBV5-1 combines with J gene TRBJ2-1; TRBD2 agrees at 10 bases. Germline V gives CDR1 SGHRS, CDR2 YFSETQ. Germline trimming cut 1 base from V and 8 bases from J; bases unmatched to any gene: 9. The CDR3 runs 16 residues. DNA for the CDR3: TGCGCCAGCAGCTTGCGTGCTAGCGGGAGTTGGGATGAGCAGTTCTTC. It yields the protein CASSLRASGSWDEQFF.

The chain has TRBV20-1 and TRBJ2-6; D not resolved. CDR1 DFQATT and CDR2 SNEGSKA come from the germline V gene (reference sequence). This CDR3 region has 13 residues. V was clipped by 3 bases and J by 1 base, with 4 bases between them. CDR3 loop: CSASSSGANVLTF. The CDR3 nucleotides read TGCAGTGCTAGCTCATCTGGGGCCAACGTCCTGACTTTC.

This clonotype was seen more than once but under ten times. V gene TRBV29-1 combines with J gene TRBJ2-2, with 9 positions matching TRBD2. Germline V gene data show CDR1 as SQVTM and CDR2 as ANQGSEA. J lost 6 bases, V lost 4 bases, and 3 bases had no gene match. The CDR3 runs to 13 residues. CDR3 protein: CSVAGGRAGELFF. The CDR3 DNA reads TGCAGCGTTGCGGGCGGGAGGGCCGGGGAGCTGTTTTTT.

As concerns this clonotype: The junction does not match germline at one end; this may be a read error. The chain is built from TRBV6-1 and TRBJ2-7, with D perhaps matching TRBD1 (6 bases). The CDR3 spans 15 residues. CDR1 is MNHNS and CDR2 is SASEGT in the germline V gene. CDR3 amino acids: CASREAGTPSYEQYF. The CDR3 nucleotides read TGTGCCAGCAGAGAAGCCGGGACACCCTCCTACGAGCAGTACTTC.

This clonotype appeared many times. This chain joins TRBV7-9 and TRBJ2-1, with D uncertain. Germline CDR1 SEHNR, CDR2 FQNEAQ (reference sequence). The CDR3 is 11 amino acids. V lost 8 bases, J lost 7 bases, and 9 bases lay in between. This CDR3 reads CASSRGNEQFF. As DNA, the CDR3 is TGTGCCAGCTCCCGTGGGAATGAGCAGTTCTTC.

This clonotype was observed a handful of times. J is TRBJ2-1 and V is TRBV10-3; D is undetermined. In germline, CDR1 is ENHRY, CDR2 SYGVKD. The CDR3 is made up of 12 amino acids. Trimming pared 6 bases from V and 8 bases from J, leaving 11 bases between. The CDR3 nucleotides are TGTGCCATCAGAGACCTAGGCGATGAGCAGTTCTTC. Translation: CAIRDLGDEQFF.

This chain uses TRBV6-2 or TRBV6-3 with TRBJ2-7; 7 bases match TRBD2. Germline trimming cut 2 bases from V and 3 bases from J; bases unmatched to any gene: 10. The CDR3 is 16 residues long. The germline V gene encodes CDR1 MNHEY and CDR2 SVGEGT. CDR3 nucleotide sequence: TGTGCCAGCAGTTACGAATTGGGGGACTACGACTACGAGCAGTACTTC. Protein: CASSYELGDYDYEQYF.

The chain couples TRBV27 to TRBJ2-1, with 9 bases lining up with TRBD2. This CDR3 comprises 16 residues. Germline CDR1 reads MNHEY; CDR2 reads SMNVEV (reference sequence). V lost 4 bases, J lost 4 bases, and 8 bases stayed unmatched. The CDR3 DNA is TGTGCCAGCAGTTGGGCTAGCGGGAATAGTTACAATGAGCAGTTCTTC. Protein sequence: CASSWASGNSYNEQFF.

CDR3 residues: CASSPDSYAGNTIYF. The CDR3 nucleotides read TGCGCCAGCAGCCCTGACTCCTACGCTGGAAACACCATATATTTT. V usage is TRBV5-1 and J usage is TRBJ1-3; no clear D gene. Trimming removed 4 bases at V and 2 bases at J, with 13 bases between. Germline assignment: CDR1 SGHRS and CDR2 YFSETQ. This CDR3 is 15 amino acids long.

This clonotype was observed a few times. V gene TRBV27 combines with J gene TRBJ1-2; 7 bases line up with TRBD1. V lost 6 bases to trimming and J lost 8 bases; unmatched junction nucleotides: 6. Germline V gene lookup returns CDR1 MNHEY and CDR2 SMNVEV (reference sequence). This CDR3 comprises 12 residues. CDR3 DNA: TGTGCCAGCAGCAGGGCAGGGGGGGGCTACACCTTC. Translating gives CASSRAGGGYTF.

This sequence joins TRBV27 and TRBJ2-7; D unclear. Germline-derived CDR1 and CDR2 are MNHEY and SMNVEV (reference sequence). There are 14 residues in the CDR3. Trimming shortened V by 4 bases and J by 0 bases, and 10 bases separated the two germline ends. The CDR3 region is CASSSGFSSYEQYF. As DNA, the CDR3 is TGTGCCAGCAGTTCCGGGTTTAGCTCCTACGAGCAGTACTTC.

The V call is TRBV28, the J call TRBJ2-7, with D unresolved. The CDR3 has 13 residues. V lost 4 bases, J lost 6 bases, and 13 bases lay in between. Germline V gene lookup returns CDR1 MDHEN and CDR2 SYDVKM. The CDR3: CASSYGVLSEQYF. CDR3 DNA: TGTGCCAGCAGTTATGGGGTCTTAAGCGAGCAGTACTTC.

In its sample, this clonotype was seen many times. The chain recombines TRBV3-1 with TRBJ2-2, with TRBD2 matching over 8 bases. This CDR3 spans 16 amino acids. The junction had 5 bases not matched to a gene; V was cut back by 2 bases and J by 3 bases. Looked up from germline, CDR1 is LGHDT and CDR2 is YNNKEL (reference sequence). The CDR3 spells CASSQTGLDHTGELFF. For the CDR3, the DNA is TGTGCCAGCAGCCAAACGGGACTAGATCACACCGGGGAGCTGTTTTTT.

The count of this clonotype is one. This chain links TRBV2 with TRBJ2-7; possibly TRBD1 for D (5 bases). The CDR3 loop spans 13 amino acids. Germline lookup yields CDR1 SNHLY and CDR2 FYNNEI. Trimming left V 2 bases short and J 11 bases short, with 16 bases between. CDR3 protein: CASSEHEQGHKYF. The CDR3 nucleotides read TGTGCCAGCAGTGAACACGAGCAGGGTCACAAGTACTTC.

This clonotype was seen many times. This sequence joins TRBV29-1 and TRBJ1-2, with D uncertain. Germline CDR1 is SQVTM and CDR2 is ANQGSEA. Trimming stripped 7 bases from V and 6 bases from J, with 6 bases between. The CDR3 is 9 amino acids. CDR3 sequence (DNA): TGCAGCGACTCTAATGGCTACACCTTC. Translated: CSDSNGYTF.

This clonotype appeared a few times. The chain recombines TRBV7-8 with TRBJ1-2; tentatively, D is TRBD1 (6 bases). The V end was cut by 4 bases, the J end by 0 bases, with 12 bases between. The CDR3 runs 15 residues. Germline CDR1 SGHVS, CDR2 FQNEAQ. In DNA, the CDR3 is TGTGCCAGCAGCTATGGGGGCCAGACTAACTATGGCTACACCTTC. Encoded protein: CASSYGGQTNYGYTF.

CDR3 in amino acids: CASSPGQGWNNEQFF. The DNA for the CDR3 is TGTGCCAGCAGCCCAGGACAGGGGTGGAACAATGAGCAGTTCTTC. This chain uses TRBV7-3 with TRBJ2-1; 9 bases agree with TRBD1. Germline CDR1 SGHTA, CDR2 FQGTGA. Trimming removed 5 bases from V and 5 bases from J; junction bases left unmatched: 7. The length of the CDR3 is 15 residues.

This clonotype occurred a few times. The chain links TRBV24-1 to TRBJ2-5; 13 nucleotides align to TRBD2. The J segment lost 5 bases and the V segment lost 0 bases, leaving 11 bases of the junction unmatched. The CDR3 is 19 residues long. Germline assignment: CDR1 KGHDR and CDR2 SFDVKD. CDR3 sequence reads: CATSDLGRTSGRASETQYF. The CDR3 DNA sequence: TGTGCCACCAGTGATTTGGGGCGAACTAGCGGGAGGGCCTCGGAGACCCAGTACTTC.

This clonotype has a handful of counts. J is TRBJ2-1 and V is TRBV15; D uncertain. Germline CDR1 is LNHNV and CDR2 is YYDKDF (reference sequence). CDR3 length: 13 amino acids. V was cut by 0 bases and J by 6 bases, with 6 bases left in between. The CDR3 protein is CATSRDTANEQFF. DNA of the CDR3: TGTGCCACCAGCAGAGATACAGCCAATGAGCAGTTCTTC.

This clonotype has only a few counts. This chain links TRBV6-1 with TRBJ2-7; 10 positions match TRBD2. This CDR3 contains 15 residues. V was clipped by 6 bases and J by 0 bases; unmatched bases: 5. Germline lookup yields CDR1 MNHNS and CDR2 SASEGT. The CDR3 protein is CASSRGTSVSYEQYF. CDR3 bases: TGTGCCAGCAGCCGGGGGACTAGCGTCTCCTACGAGCAGTACTTC.

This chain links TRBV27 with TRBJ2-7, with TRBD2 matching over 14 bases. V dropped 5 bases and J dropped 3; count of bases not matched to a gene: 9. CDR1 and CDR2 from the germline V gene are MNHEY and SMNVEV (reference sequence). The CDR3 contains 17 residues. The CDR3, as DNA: TGTGCCAGCAGTCCCAGACTAGCGGGAGGGAAAATCTACGAGCAGTACTTC. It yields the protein CASSPRLAGGKIYEQYF.

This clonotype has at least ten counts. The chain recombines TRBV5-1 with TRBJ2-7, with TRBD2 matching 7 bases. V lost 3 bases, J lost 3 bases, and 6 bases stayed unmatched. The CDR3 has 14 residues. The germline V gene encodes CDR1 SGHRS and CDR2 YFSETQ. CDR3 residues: CASSSGTTNYEQYF. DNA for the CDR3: TGCGCCAGCAGCTCCGGGACTACCAACTACGAGCAGTACTTC.